This TCR beta chain derives from a study of shared clonotypes between healthy human individuals. Study observations and caveats: All-four-donor shared clonotypes had higher generation probabilities than non-shared clonotypes did. Among a handful of donors, approximately 5% of naive CD4 clonotypes were found in common.

Germline CDR1 is LNHDA and CDR2 is SQIVND (reference sequence). This CDR3 comprises 12 residues. Trimming removed 4 bases from V and 7 bases from J, with 8 bases in between. As for this clone: Its target is not known.

The table came from immunoSEQ multiplex PCR; TCRdb's copy has only in-frame clones and leaves some out. The top ten clones hold 34% of a sample with about 690,000 clones, 90% of them seen once. The healthy adult donors were HIV-negative and reported no recent acute infections or vaccinations. The gene calls are TRBV19 and TRBJ2-1; D ambiguous. This sequence originates from a man younger than 35 in good health. Some clones in this sample may be carry-over from other donors' samples. Sequencing input: memory CD8+ T cells from PBMCs. Subset noted: CD45RO+ cells pooled with CCR7-negative TemRA cells. CDR3 DNA sequence: TGTGCCAGTAGTACCCAAAGGAATGAGCAGTTCTTC. Protein product: CASSTQRNEQFF.